The rows below give T cell receptor beta chains drawn from one sample of a study of human T cells and chemical hapten exposure. One entry per CDR3 protein results from TCRdb running MiXCR on the RACE reads. The sample holds tens of thousands of distinct CDR3 sequences, 10% seen once. The material was whole blood, obtained in connection with sensitization to the hapten diphenylcyclopropenone (DPC). The receptors shown here come from a young man with alopecia areata. Some clones in this sample may be carry-over from other donors' samples. CDR3s include the opening cysteine and the closing phenylalanine or tryptophan. A D gene is named only where the DNA matches it firmly. Rows may omit the clone size; those that give it use once, few, many or a size class.

V	size	D	J	CDR3	DNA
TRBV18	few	TRBD1	TRBJ2-3	CASSPWTGSTDTQYF	TGTGCCAGCTCACCGTGGACAGGGAGCACAGATACGCAGTATTTT
TRBV28	many	TRBD1	TRBJ1-2	CASSLDRGVYGYTF	TGTGCCAGCAGTTTAGACAGGGGGGTCTATGGCTACACCTTC
TRBV2	many	NA	TRBJ1-2	CASSEGPTQIYGYTF	TGTGCCAGCAGTGAGGGGCCAACGCAAATTTATGGCTACACCTTC
TRBV11-2	few	NA	TRBJ2-5	CASSLTVSVRETQYF	TGTGCCAGCAGCTTAACAGTGTCCGTCCGAGAGACCCAGTACTTC
TRBV4-1	NA	NA	TRBJ1-1	CASSQVGGLNTEAFF	TGCGCCAGCAGCCAAGTTGGGGGGCTTAACACTGAAGCTTTCTTT
TRBV6-5	many	NA	TRBJ1-2	CASRQPPSGYTF	TGTGCCAGCAGACAGCCTCCCAGTGGCTACACCTTC
TRBV19	many	TRBD1	TRBJ1-2	CASSRPGQGAYGYTF	TGTGCCAGTAGTAGACCGGGACAGGGGGCTTATGGCTACACCTTC
TRBV12-3/TRBV12-4	many	NA	TRBJ2-5	CASSLAGAEETQYF	TGTGCCAGCAGTTTAGCGGGGGCAGAGGAGACCCAGTACTTC
TRBV10-3	NA	NA	TRBJ2-3	CAISELSTDTQYF	TGTGCCATCAGTGAGCTATCCACAGATACGCAGTATTTT
TRBV7-6	NA	TRBD2	TRBJ2-1	CASSFTSGRVEQFF	TGTGCCAGCAGCTTTACCAGCGGGAGGGTTGAGCAGTTCTTC
TRBV10-3	few	TRBD2	TRBJ2-3	CATRSGGASDTQYF	TGTGCCACCCGGAGCGGGGGGGCATCTGATACGCAGTATTTT
TRBV29-1	many	TRBD1	TRBJ1-2	CSVEFRDSYGYTF	TGCAGCGTTGAGTTCCGGGACAGCTATGGCTACACCTTC
TRBV11-2	once	NA	TRBJ2-7	CASSLVLSGLFGEQYF	TGTGCCAGCAGCTTAGTCCTTAGCGGACTCTTCGGCGAGCAGTACTTC
TRBV5-1	NA	TRBD2	TRBJ2-1	CASSLRGDYYNEQFF	TGCGCCAGCAGCTTGCGGGGGGACTACTACAATGAGCAGTTCTTC
TRBV6-2/TRBV6-3	NA	TRBD1	TRBJ1-5	CASRSLTGDLMGNQPQHF	TGTGCCAGCAGGTCCCTCACAGGGGATCTAATGGGCAATCAGCCCCAGCATTTT
TRBV20-1	NA	NA	TRBJ2-3	CSARILRGRTDTQYF	TGCAGTGCTAGGATACTACGCGGGCGCACAGATACGCAGTATTTT
TRBV10-1	medium-sized	TRBD2	TRBJ2-5	CASSELGLAGEKETQYF	TGCGCCAGCAGTGAGTTAGGACTAGCGGGGGAAAAAGAGACCCAGTACTTC
TRBV5-4	many	TRBD1	TRBJ1-1	CASSAGQLPEAFF	TGTGCCAGCAGCGCGGGACAGCTTCCTGAAGCTTTCTTT
TRBV5-1	many	NA	TRBJ2-5	CASSLDETQYF	TGCGCCAGCAGCTTGGACGAGACCCAGTACTTC
TRBV28	NA	NA	TRBJ1-2	CAVGRAGYGYTF	TGTGCCGTAGGGCGGGCCGGATATGGCTACACCTTC
TRBV28	NA	TRBD2	TRBJ2-1	CASSPLAGDSHNEQFF	TGTGCCAGCAGCCCGTTAGCGGGAGATAGCCACAATGAGCAGTTCTTC
TRBV20-1	NA	NA	TRBJ1-1	CSAPRGNTEAFF	TGCAGTGCTCCACGGGGGAACACTGAAGCTTTCTTT
TRBV7-9	NA	TRBD1	TRBJ1-1	CASSLVDRGQAFF	TGTGCCAGCAGCTTAGTAGACAGGGGGCAGGCTTTCTTT
TRBV29-1	NA	NA	TRBJ1-2	CSVAGIREGYTF	TGCAGCGTGGCCGGGATCCGAGAGGGCTACACCTTC
TRBV7-9	NA	NA	TRBJ2-5	CASSLPTREETQYF	TGTGCCAGCAGCTTACCGACTAGAGAAGAGACCCAGTACTTC
TRBV9	few	NA	TRBJ1-4	CASSVAGTNEKLFF	TGTGCCAGCAGCGTAGCGGGAACTAATGAAAAACTGTTTTTT
TRBV20-1	few	TRBD1	TRBJ2-1	CSARGQTNSYNEQFF	TGCAGTGCTAGGGGACAGACCAACTCCTACAATGAGCAGTTCTTC
TRBV6-2/TRBV6-3	few	NA	TRBJ1-2	CASSYQGDYGYTF	TGTGCCAGCAGTTACCAGGGTGACTATGGCTACACCTTC
TRBV3-1	many	NA	TRBJ2-3	CASSQGAGSTDTQYF	TGTGCCAGCAGCCAAGGGGCGGGTAGCACAGATACGCAGTATTTT
TRBV16	NA	NA	TRBJ1-2	CASSQTLAGYTF	TGTGCCAGCAGCCAAACCCTAGCTGGCTACACCTTC
TRBV6-1	many	NA	TRBJ1-1	CASSEAGRRTEAFF	TGTGCCAGCAGTGAAGCAGGCCGGCGCACTGAAGCTTTCTTT
TRBV9	NA	NA	TRBJ1-3	CASSPNGNTIYF	TGTGCCAGCAGCCCAAACGGAAACACCATATATTTT
TRBV7-8	medium-sized	NA	TRBJ2-5	CASSLVAFETQYF	TGTGCCAGCAGCTTAGTGGCTTTTGAGACCCAGTACTTC
TRBV27	NA	NA	TRBJ2-3	CASSLYPSGDTQYF	TGTGCCAGCAGTTTATACCCTTCAGGTGATACGCAGTATTTT
TRBV20-1	NA	TRBD1	TRBJ2-3	CSAITGGTDTQYF	TGCAGTGCTATAACAGGGGGCACAGATACGCAGTATTTT
TRBV27	many	TRBD1	TRBJ2-1	CASSPGQGSSSYNEQFF	TGTGCCAGCAGTCCCGGACAGGGCAGTAGCTCCTACAATGAGCAGTTCTTC
TRBV3-1	few	NA	TRBJ1-2	CASSQVPGGYGYTF	TGTGCCAGCAGCCAAGTTCCGGGAGGCTATGGCTACACCTTC